The T cell receptor (beta chain) under discussion was sequenced for a study of T cells in Graves' hyperthyroidism and ophthalmopathy. There are many counts of this clonotype. Germline is not matched at one junction end, which may reflect a read error. The TCR beta CDR3 regions underwent amplification using RNA transcripts as the source. During a first-round RT-PCR of the TCR CDR3, the HTBI primer set was used. Using its own MiXCR run on the multiplex PCR reads, TCRdb lists one record per CDR3 protein. The table shows about 610,000 distinct CDR3 sequences, with roughly 14% occurring only once. This CDR3 is 13 amino acids long.

The clonotype originates from a middle-aged woman with Graves' ophthalmopathy. The sample was blood. This chain connects TRBV12-3 or TRBV12-4 to TRBJ2-7; the match to TRBD2 covers 8 bases. CDR3 in amino acids: CASSLAGNYEQYF. CDR3 DNA sequence: TGTGCCAGCAGCTTAGCGGGGAATTACGAGCAGTACTTC.